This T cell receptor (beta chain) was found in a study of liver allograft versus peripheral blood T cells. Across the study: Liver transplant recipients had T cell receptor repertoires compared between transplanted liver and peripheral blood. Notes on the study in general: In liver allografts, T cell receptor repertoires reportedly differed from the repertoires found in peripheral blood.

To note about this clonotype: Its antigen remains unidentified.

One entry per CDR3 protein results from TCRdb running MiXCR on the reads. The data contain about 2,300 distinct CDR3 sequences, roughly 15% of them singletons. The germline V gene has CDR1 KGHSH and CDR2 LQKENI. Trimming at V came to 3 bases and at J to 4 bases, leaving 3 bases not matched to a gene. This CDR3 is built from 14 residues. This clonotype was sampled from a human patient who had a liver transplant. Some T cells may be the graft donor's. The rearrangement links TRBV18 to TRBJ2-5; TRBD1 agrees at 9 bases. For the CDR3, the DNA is TGTGCCAGCTCACCGGACAGGGGAGGAGAGACCCAGTACTTC. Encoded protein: CASSPDRGGETQYF.